This T cell receptor beta chain was retrieved from a study of CD8+ T cells in alopecia areata. Study findings and constraints: Lesional scalp, notably in alopecia totalis/universalis, had clonality above that of normal scalp.

Worth noting for this clone: Its target is unknown.

The V and J ends lost 2 bases and 10 bases, in that order; junction bases with no gene match: 17. The CDR3 is 16 amino acids. Per germline, CDR1 SGHRS and CDR2 YFSETQ. Extracted from the samples, RNA was reverse transcribed into cDNA to serve as the sequencing template. Only in-frame clones appear in the TCRdb table, and some are missing; sequencing was by immunoSEQ multiplex PCR. The sample carries around 120,000 clones, around 50% recorded once. V is TRBV5-1 and J is TRBJ1-1, with 7 bases identical to TRBD1. The receptor was isolated from a human donor with alopecia areata. Sequencing input: NKG2D-low CD8+ T cells sorted from blood. The CDR3 bases are TGCGCCAGCAGCTTTTACCTAACAGGGGTCGACATATTAGCTTTCTTT. This encodes CASSFYLTGVDILAFF.